The sequence of this T cell receptor (beta chain) was determined in a study of blood T cell repertoires in COVID-19 (dated by TCRdb to 2018 to 2021). The study in broad terms: Samples covering the acute and convalescent phases of COVID-19 were provided by collaborators in the United States, Italy and Spain. Where available, HLA class I and class II types were taken from metadata supplied by the sample provider and were not determined by assay-based typing. Samples came from the ongoing ImmuneRACE study (first 160 participants) plus 1,254 subjects from 6 global collaborators. Nearly every sample came with metadata listing a de-identified subject ID, COVID-19 status, age in years and sex. The dataset comprised deeply sampled blood TCRbeta repertoires from subjects exposed to, actively infected with, or recovered from COVID-19. The repertoires were made available in a free public database intended to serve as a resource for research on the immune response to SARS-CoV-2. The prospective study material was composed of cDNA or gDNA derived from T cells, B-cell-depleted T cells, or PBMCs.

A word on this clone: This clone's antigen is unknown. No clone much larger than this one lies a single base away; base qualities are absent.

TCRbeta CDR3 regions were amplified from genomic DNA by means of the immunoSEQ Assay, a bias-controlled multiplex PCR. Turning to the authors' computational methods: The number of nucleated cells in each sample was estimated from the amplification of reference gene primers within the assay. To quantify the absolute abundance of each unique TCRbeta CDR3 rearrangement, sequence reads were collapsed and filtered. For each sample, productive Simpson clonality was calculated by taking the square root of Simpson's diversity index across productive rearrangements. Drawn from immuneACCESS, this table holds only the in-frame rearrangements with V and J called that TCRdb kept. Clones are partly lost; checked studies trace under half to an unresolved V gene and leave the rest unexplained. That table gives V, J and clone size, and the DNA gave D and trimming. Here the sample has about 150,000 clones; 84% occur a single time. The ten largest make up approximately 3.6% of the sample.

On the study overall, not on this receptor specifically: How much clinical and demographic metadata was included differed by source and by participant, and the metadata was provided uncurated.

V drops 1 base and J drops 6 bases, leaving 11 bases in between. From the germline V gene, CDR1 is SGHTA and CDR2 is FQGTGA. Measured from the cysteine to the phenylalanine, the CDR3 is 14 residues long. The only DNA kept is the CDR3, 42 bases in frame from the first base. Participants in the prospective study were aged 18 to 89 years, lived in 20 to 25 United States geographic areas, and enrolled through a virtual design. To assign participants to cohorts, the prospective study relied on clinical history that participants themselves reported in a screening survey and a study questionnaire. In the prospective study, mobile phlebotomists collected whole blood, serum and a nasopharyngeal or oropharyngeal swab from each participant. Over a roughly two-month period, participants in the prospective study had the option of providing additional blood draws and questionnaires. Before DNA extraction, prospective study blood samples were shipped either frozen or at room temperature.

The sequencing input was PBMCs or T cells enriched from blood (not recorded which). This receptor was identified in a woman in her forties or fifties with acute COVID-19. Rearrangement joined TRBV7-3 to TRBJ2-3, with a weak D call of TRBD1 (5 bases match). CDR3 region: CASSLSRVGDTQYF. Read as DNA, the sequence is TGTGCCAGCAGCTTAAGCAGGGTGGGCGATACGCAGTATTTT.